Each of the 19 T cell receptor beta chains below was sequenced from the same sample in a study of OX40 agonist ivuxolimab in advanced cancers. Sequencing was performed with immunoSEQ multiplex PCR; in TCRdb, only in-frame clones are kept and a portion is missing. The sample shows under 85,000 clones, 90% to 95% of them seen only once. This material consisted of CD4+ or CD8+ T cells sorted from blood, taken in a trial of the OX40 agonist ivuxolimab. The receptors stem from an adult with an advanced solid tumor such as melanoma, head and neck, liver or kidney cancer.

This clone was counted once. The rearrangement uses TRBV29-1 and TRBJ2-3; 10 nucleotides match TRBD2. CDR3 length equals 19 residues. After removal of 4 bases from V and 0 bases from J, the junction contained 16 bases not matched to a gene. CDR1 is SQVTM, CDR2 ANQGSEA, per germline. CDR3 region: CSVGGLAGAILTSTDTQYF. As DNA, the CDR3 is TGCAGCGTTGGAGGGCTAGCGGGAGCCATCCTTACTAGCACAGATACGCAGTATTTT.

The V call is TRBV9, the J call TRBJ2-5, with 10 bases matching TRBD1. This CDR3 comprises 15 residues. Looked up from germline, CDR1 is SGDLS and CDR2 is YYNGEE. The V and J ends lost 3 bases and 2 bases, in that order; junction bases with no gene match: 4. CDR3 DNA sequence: TGTGCCAGCAGCGCTGGGGACAGGGGACAAGAGACCCAGTACTTC. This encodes CASSAGDRGQETQYF.

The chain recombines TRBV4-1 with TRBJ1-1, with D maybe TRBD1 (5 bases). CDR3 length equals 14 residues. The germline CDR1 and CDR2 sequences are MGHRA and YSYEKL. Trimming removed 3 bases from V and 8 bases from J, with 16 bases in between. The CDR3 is CASSQGPRDAEAFF. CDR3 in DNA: TGCGCCAGCAGCCAGGGACCCCGGGACGCCGAAGCTTTCTTT.

In DNA form, the CDR3 reads TGTGCCAGCAGCCTGGGACAGTCCCCCTATGGCTACACCTTC. It codes for CASSLGQSPYGYTF. This rearrangement joins TRBV5-5 to TRBJ1-2; 7 nucleotides line up with TRBD1. The V segment lost 4 bases and the J segment 4 bases; nucleotides outside the gene matches: 7. Looked up from germline, CDR1 is SGHKS and CDR2 is YYEKEE (reference sequence). There are 14 residues in the CDR3.

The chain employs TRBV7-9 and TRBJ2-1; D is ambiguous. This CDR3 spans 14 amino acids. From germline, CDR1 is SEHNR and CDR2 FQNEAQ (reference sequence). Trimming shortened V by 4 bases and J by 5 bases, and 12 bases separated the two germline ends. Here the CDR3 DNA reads TGTGCCAGCAGCTCCTCCCCTTCGAACAATGAGCAGTTCTTC. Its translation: CASSSSPSNNEQFF.

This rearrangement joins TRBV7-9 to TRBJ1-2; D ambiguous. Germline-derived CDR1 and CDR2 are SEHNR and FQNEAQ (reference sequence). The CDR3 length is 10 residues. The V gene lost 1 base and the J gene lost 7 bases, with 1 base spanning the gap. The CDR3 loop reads CASSLGGYTF. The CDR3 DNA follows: TGTGCCAGCAGCTTAGGTGGCTACACCTTC.

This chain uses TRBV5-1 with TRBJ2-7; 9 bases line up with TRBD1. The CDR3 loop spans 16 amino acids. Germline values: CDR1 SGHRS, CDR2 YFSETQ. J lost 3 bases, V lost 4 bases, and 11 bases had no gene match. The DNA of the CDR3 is TGCGCCAGCAGCCCGGAACCGGGACAGGGAATCTACGAGCAGTACTTC. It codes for CASSPEPGQGIYEQYF. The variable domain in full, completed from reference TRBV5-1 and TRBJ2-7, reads KAGVTQTPRYLIKTRGQQVTLSCSPISGHRSVSWYQQTPGQGLQFLFEYFSETQRNKGNFPGRFSGRQFSNSRSEMNVSTLELGDSALYLCASSPEPGQGIYEQYFGPGTRLTVT.

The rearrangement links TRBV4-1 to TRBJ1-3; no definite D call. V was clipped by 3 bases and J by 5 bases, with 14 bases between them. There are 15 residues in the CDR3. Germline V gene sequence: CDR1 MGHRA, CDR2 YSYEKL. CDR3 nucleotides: TGCGCCAGCAGCCATCCTGGGTGGGCTCGAAACACCATATATTTT. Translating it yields CASSHPGWARNTIYF.

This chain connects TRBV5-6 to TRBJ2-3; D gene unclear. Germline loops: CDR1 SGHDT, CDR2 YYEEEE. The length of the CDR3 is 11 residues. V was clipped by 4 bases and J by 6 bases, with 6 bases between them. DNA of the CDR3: TGTGCCAGCAGCCTGGGGGATACGCAGTATTTT. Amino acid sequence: CASSLGDTQYF.

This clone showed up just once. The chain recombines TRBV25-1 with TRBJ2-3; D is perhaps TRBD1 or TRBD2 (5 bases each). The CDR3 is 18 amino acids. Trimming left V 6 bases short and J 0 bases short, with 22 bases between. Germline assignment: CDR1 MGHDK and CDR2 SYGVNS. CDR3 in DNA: TGTGCCAGCAGCACCCGGGGCACCAGATTTTCTAGCACAGATACGCAGTATTTT. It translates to CASSTRGTRFSSTDTQYF.

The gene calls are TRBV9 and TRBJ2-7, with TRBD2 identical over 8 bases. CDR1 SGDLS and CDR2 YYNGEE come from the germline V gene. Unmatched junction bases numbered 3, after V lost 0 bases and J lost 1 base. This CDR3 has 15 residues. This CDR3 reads CASSVASGWSYEQYF. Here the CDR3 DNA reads TGTGCCAGCAGCGTAGCTAGCGGGTGGTCCTACGAGCAGTACTTC.

As DNA, the CDR3 is TGTGCCAGCAGCTTGGCTGGAGCAAAAGAGACCCAGTACTTC. Translation: CASSLAGAKETQYF. The chain recombines TRBV5-5 with TRBJ2-5; no clear D. Germline-derived CDR1 and CDR2 are SGHKS and YYEKEE (reference sequence). The ends were cut back, 0 bases at V and 3 bases at J, with 9 bases in the middle. The CDR3 extends over 14 amino acids.

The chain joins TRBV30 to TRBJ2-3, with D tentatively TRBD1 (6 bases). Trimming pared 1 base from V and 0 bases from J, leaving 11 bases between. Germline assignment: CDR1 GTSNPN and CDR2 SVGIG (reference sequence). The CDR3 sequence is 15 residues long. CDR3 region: CAWSGGTTSTDTQYF. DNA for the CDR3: TGTGCCTGGAGTGGAGGGACAACTAGCACAGATACGCAGTATTTT.

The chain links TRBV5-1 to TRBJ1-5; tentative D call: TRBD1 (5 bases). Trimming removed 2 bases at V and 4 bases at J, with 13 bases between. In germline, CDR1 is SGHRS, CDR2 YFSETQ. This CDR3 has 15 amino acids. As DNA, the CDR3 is TGCGCCAGCAGCTTTGGCGGGACGGGGAATCAGCCCCAGCATTTT. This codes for CASSFGGTGNQPQHF.

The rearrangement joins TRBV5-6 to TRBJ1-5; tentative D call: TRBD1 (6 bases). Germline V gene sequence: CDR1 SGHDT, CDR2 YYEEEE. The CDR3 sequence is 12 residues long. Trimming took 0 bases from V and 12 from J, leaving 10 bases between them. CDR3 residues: CASSLVGGDQHF. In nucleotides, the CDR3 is TGTGCCAGCAGCTTGGTAGGGGGAGACCAGCATTTT.

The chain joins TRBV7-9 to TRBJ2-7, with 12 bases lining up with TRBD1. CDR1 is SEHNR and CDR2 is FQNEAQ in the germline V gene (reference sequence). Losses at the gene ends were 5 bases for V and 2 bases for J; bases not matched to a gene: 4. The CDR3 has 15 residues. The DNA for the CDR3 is TGTGCCAGCAGCCCCTGGGACAGGGGGCCCTACGAGCAGTACTTC. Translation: CASSPWDRGPYEQYF.

CDR3 DNA: TGTGCCAGCAGCTTTAGAGGAACCTACGAGCAGTACTTC. It yields the protein CASSFRGTYEQYF. The chain carries TRBV11-3 and TRBJ2-7, with D unresolved. V shed 3 bases and J shed 2 bases, with 8 bases lying between them. The CDR3 is 13 residues long. CDR1 and CDR2 from the germline V gene are SGHNT and YENEEA.

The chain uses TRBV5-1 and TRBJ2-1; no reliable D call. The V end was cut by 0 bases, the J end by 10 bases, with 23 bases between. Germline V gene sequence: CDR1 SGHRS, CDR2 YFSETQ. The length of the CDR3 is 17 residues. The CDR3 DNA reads TGCGCCAGCAGCTTGGTTCTGCCGATCGGCTCCGTAAAGGAGCAGTTCTTC. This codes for CASSLVLPIGSVKEQFF.

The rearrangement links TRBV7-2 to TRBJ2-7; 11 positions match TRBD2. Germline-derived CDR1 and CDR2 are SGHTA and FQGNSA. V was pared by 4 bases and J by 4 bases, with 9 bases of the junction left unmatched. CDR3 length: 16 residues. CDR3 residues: CASSYTVTSGSYEQYF. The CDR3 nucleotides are TGTGCCAGCAGCTATACGGTAACTAGCGGGAGTTACGAGCAGTACTTC. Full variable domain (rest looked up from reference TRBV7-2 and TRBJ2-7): GAGVSQSPSNKVTEKGKDVELRCDPISGHTALYWYRQSLGQGLEFLIYFQGNSAPDKSGLPSDRFSAERTGGSVSTLTIQRTQQEDSAVYLCASSYTVTSGSYEQYFGPGTRLTVT.